This TCR beta chain stems from a study of T cells in Graves' hyperthyroidism and ophthalmopathy. Study-wide results and caveats: A median around six months before onset, the model predicted ophthalmopathy.

RNA transcripts yielded amplified TCR beta CDR3 regions. Using the HTBI primer set, a first-round RT-PCR was run on the TCR CDR3. TCRdb called the multiplex PCR reads again in MiXCR, with one record for every CDR3 protein. The top ten hold roughly 8% of the sample, which has roughly 740,000 distinct CDR3 sequences, about a sixth seen once. Trimming shortened V by 6 bases and J by 6 bases, and 18 bases separated the two germline ends. CDR1 and CDR2 (germline): SEHNR, FQNEAQ (reference sequence). The CDR3 is 15 residues long. This clonotype showed up just a few times. Its antigen is currently unknown. It was considered stable Graves' hyperthyroidism when ophthalmopathy did not progress within 18 months. Each diagnosis was grounded in clinical symptoms, serum thyroxine and TRAb, thyroid ultrasound, and orbital computed tomography.

The receptor's source is a man younger than 30 with Graves' hyperthyroidism. The rearrangement joins TRBV7-9 to TRBJ2-1; TRBD1 or TRBD2 may be the D gene (5 bases each). Material for sequencing was blood. The CDR3: CASRTGTAVFNEQFF. The CDR3 coding sequence is TGTGCCAGCAGGACCGGGACGGCGGTCTTCAATGAGCAGTTCTTC. The entire variable domain, with the rest obtained from reference TRBV7-9 and TRBJ2-1, is as follows: DTGVSQNPRHKITKRGQNVTFRCDPISEHNRLYWYRQTLGQGPEFLTYFQNEAQLEKSRLLSDRFSAERPKGSFSTLEIQRTEQGDSAMYLCASRTGTAVFNEQFFGPGTRLTVL.